This T cell receptor beta chain was observed in a study of blood T cell repertoires in COVID-19. On the study more broadly: Italy, Spain and the United States were the sources of the convalescent and acute COVID-19 samples. Nucleic acid was either cDNA or gDNA, and it came from T cells, B-cell-depleted T cells, or PBMCs.

Authors' processing steps: For nucleated cells, counts were estimated from reference gene primer amplification. Measured with immunoSEQ multiplex PCR; TCRdb has only the in-frame clones, and not every one. Clonal size and the V and J genes are those of that table, whereas D and trimming came from the DNA. The sample lists about 100,000 clones, approximately 90% occurring once. Source material: peripheral blood. The receptor comes from a man aged 50-59 years with active COVID-19.

The CDR3 loop is CASSNLAGGGTDTQYF. The DNA of the CDR3 is TGTGCCAGCAGTAACCTAGCGGGAGGGGGCACAGATACGCAGTATTTT. V gene TRBV2 combines with J gene TRBJ2-3; TRBD2 matches at 12 bases. The V segment lost 5 bases and the J segment 1 base; nucleotides outside the gene matches: 4. There are 16 residues in the CDR3. CDR1 SNHLY and CDR2 FYNNEI come from the germline V gene.